The 18 T cell receptor beta chains below come from one sample, sequenced in a study of blood T cell repertoires in COVID-19. Method: immunoSEQ multiplex PCR; TCRdb's copy keeps in-frame clones and lacks some. The data show under 250,000 clones, 86% seen once. The sequencing input was peripheral blood. These receptors were collected from a man between 60 and 75 years old with acute or convalescent COVID-19.

The V call is TRBV19, the J call TRBJ2-1; 10 nucleotides match TRBD2. The germline V gene encodes CDR1 LNHDA and CDR2 SQIVND (reference sequence). This CDR3 is 16 amino acids long. V lost 5 bases to trimming and J lost 8 bases; unmatched junction nucleotides: 12. Here the CDR3 reads CASSPRLAGPPDEQFF. The CDR3 DNA reads as TGTGCCAGTAGTCCGAGACTAGCGGGCCCCCCGGATGAGCAGTTCTTC.

The chain links TRBV29-1 to TRBJ1-2; 9 bases map to TRBD1. Germline V gene lookup returns CDR1 SQVTM and CDR2 ANQGSEA. The ends lost 3 bases at V and 1 base at J; junction bases unmatched: 3. The CDR3 is 14 amino acids. This chain's CDR3 is CSVDWGQGNYGYTF. CDR3 DNA: TGCAGCGTTGATTGGGGACAGGGTAACTATGGCTACACCTTC.

V usage is TRBV24-1 and J usage is TRBJ2-5; D is perhaps TRBD1 (8 bases). V dropped 2 bases and J dropped 3 bases, with 15 bases sitting between them. In germline, CDR1 is KGHDR, CDR2 SFDVKD. The CDR3 is made up of 16 amino acids. This CDR3 is CATSDSGGGREETQYF. The CDR3 DNA is TGTGCCACCAGTGATTCAGGGGGCGGGAGAGAAGAGACCCAGTACTTC.

The chain couples TRBV12-3 or TRBV12-4 to TRBJ2-3; D not resolved. V shed 4 bases and J shed 3 bases, with 2 bases lying between them. The CDR3 spans 11 residues. CDR3 DNA sequence: TGTGCCAGCAGTTCTACAGATACGCAGTATTTT. Protein: CASSSTDTQYF.

This clone was observed a single time. The chain employs TRBV9 and TRBJ1-2, with 7 bases aligning to TRBD1. Losses at the gene ends were 6 bases for V and 2 bases for J; bases not matched to a gene: 13. This CDR3 is 16 amino acids long. Germline loops: CDR1 SGDLS, CDR2 YYNGEE. The DNA for the CDR3 is TGTGCCAGCAACAAAGACGGGGACAGACAGAACTATGGCTACACCTTC. Translating it yields CASNKDGDRQNYGYTF.

Here the CDR3 reads CASSLGGDLSYEQYF. The CDR3 DNA reads TGTGCCAGCAGCTTAGGGGGGGACCTCTCCTACGAGCAGTACTTC. V and J are TRBV11-3 and TRBJ2-7, with D maybe TRBD2 (6 bases). This CDR3 is built from 15 residues. Germline CDR1 and CDR2: SGHNT and YENEEA. Trimming took 1 base from V and 0 from J, leaving 10 bases between them.

This sequence joins TRBV7-2 and TRBJ2-3, with a tentative D call TRBD1 (5 bases). Trimming took 5 bases from V and 4 from J, leaving 13 bases between them. Germline V lookup: CDR1 SGHTA, CDR2 FQGNSA. The CDR3 loop spans 14 amino acids. This CDR3 is CASSTNSGSDTQYF. Here the CDR3 DNA reads TGTGCCAGCAGCACTAACTCAGGGTCAGATACGCAGTATTTT.

This clone was detected only a few times. This chain joins TRBV21-1 and TRBJ2-7; the table's TRBD1 call for D was not verified on the DNA. TRBV21-1 is a documented pseudogene. The length of the CDR3 is 17 residues. The DNA of the CDR3 is TGTGCCAGCAGCAAAGAGGTAGCAGGGCCCAGCTCCTACGAGCAGTACTTC. It specifies CASSKEVAGPSSYEQYF.

V gene TRBV28 combines with J gene TRBJ1-5; weak D call: TRBD1 (5 bases). The CDR3 is made up of 14 amino acids. V dropped 5 bases and J dropped 6 bases, with 14 bases sitting between them. Germline V gene lookup returns CDR1 MDHEN and CDR2 SYDVKM. The CDR3 loop is CASSTQGWSQPQHF. In DNA, the CDR3 is TGTGCCAGCAGTACGCAGGGATGGAGTCAGCCCCAGCATTTT. Based on the CDR3 plus reference TRBV28 and TRBJ1-5, the full variable domain is DVKVTQSSRYLVKRTGEKVFLECVQDMDHENMFWYRQDPGLGLRLIYFSYDVKMKEKGDIPEGYSVSREKKERFSLILESASTNQTSMYLCASSTQGWSQPQHFGDGTRLSIL.

This CDR3 reads CASRSSGGNQETQYF. DNA of the CDR3: TGTGCCAGCAGGAGCAGCGGGGGAAACCAAGAGACCCAGTACTTC. The chain employs TRBV14 and TRBJ2-5; 8 bases are a match to TRBD2. After removal of 6 bases from V and 0 bases from J, the junction contained 6 bases not matched to a gene. CDR3 size: 15 residues. The germline CDR1 and CDR2 sequences are SGHDN and FVKESK.

In this sample, this clone turned up a few times. The chain couples TRBV27 to TRBJ1-1; the D gene is possibly TRBD1 (5 bases). V was trimmed by 5 bases and J by 9 bases, leaving 16 bases between them. The CDR3 extends over 13 amino acids. Germline assignment: CDR1 MNHEY and CDR2 SMNVEV (reference sequence). This chain's CDR3 is CASSPPGQGKAFF. For the CDR3, the DNA is TGTGCCAGCAGTCCTCCAGGGCAGGGAAAAGCTTTCTTT.

The V call is TRBV28, the J call TRBJ1-2; D is possibly TRBD1 (6 bases). This CDR3 contains 13 residues. Germline V gives CDR1 MDHEN, CDR2 SYDVKM. The V and J ends lost 6 bases and 5 bases respectively, with 13 bases between them. CDR3 coding DNA: TGTGCCAGCAGCGCTTACAGGGAATATGGCTACACCTTC. This sequence encodes CASSAYREYGYTF.

The chain has TRBV14 and TRBJ1-1; D possibly corresponds to TRBD1 (6 bases). The CDR3 consists of 16 residues. Germline values: CDR1 SGHDN, CDR2 FVKESK. Trimming left V 2 bases short and J 3 bases short, with 16 bases between. The CDR3 nucleotides read TGTGCCAGCAGCCAAACAGGGACCCTTAGGGACACTGAAGCTTTCTTT. Its translation is CASSQTGTLRDTEAFF.

The chain uses TRBV29-1 and TRBJ1-5; 8 bases line up with TRBD1. Germline CDR1 reads SQVTM; CDR2 reads ANQGSEA. There are 14 residues in the CDR3. The ends lost 4 bases at V and 5 bases at J; junction bases unmatched: 7. The CDR3 coding sequence is TGCAGCGTTGCCGGGACAGGAATTGATCAGCCCCAGCATTTT. It translates to CSVAGTGIDQPQHF.

Note on this clone: This sample also contains other DNA sequences that code for the same CDR3. This rearrangement joins TRBV4-1 to TRBJ2-7; TRBD1 is a possible D gene (6 bases). Germline assignment: CDR1 MGHRA and CDR2 YSYEKL. This CDR3 contains 13 residues. The ends were cut back, 1 base at V and 4 bases at J, with 8 bases in the middle. The CDR3 DNA follows: TGCGCCAGCAGCCAAGGGACAGATTACGAGCAGTACTTC. Its protein product is CASSQGTDYEQYF.

The J gene is TRBJ2-5, the V gene TRBV2; the match to TRBD2 covers 9 bases. The CDR3 length is 14 residues. The ends lost 7 bases at V and 5 bases at J; junction bases unmatched: 8. Germline CDR1 is SNHLY and CDR2 is FYNNEI. The CDR3 nucleotides read TGTGCCAGCACCCCGACTAGCGGAGGTGAGACCCAGTACTTC. Translation gives CASTPTSGGETQYF.

The rearrangement links TRBV4-3 to TRBJ1-4; TRBD1 matches 7 bases. This CDR3 has 14 residues. V gave up 4 bases and J gave up 2 bases; unmatched junction bases: 1. Germline V gene lookup returns CDR1 LGHNA and CDR2 YSLEER. CDR3 amino acids: CASSPQGTNEKLFF. The CDR3 coding sequence is TGCGCCAGCAGCCCACAGGGGACTAATGAAAAACTGTTTTTT.

The J gene is TRBJ1-1, the V gene TRBV12-5; tentative D call: TRBD1 (6 bases). CDR1 LGHNT and CDR2 FRNRAP come from the germline V gene. Trimming stripped 3 bases from V and 7 bases from J, with 12 bases between. This CDR3 is 13 amino acids long. The CDR3 nucleotides are TGTGCTAGTGGTTTCTCAGGGGTTGGTGAAGCTTTCTTT. It is translated as CASGFSGVGEAFF.